This TCR beta chain was captured by sequencing in a study of blood T cell repertoires in COVID-19 (dated by TCRdb to about 2020). Some background on the complete study: Samples from collaborators originated in the United States, Italy and Spain and spanned both the acute and convalescent phases of COVID-19. The prospective study material was composed of cDNA or gDNA derived from T cells, B-cell-depleted T cells, or PBMCs. The dataset comprised deeply sampled blood TCRbeta repertoires from subjects exposed to, actively infected with, or recovered from COVID-19. The repertoires were made available in a free public database intended to serve as a resource for research on the immune response to SARS-CoV-2. Samples came from the ongoing ImmuneRACE study (first 160 participants) plus 1,254 subjects from 6 global collaborators. Nearly every sample came with metadata listing a de-identified subject ID, COVID-19 status, age in years and sex. Where available, HLA class I and class II types were taken from metadata supplied by the sample provider and were not determined by assay-based typing. What the study reported, not specific to this receptor: The amount of clinical and demographic metadata varied by source and participant and was provided uncurated.

TCRbeta CDR3 regions were amplified from genomic DNA by means of the immunoSEQ Assay, a bias-controlled multiplex PCR. In the authors' own workflow: The number of nucleated cells in each sample was estimated by amplification of reference gene primers within the assay. To quantify the absolute abundance of each unique TCRbeta CDR3 rearrangement, sequence reads were collapsed and filtered. For each sample, productive Simpson clonality was calculated as the square root of Simpson's diversity index over productive rearrangements. Drawn from immuneACCESS, this table holds only the in-frame rearrangements with V and J called that TCRdb kept. Clones are partly lost; checked studies trace under half to an unresolved V gene and leave the rest unexplained. V, J and clone size are taken as reported in that table, and D and trimming were inferred from the DNA itself. Within this sample are under 200,000 clones, with about 86% of them counted one time only. The ten largest clonotypes hold under 4.5% of the sample.

In the germline V gene (reference sequence), CDR1 corresponds to LGHDT and CDR2 to YNNKEL. The CDR3 contains 16 residues, cysteine and phenylalanine counted. CDR3 DNA only is kept here, 48 bases in frame from base 1. Germline trimming amounts to 4 bases on V and 6 bases on J, with 4 as the count of junction bases outside the gene matches. A note on this clone: What this receptor recognizes is not known. Per-nucleotide qualities are absent, and no much larger clonotype sits a single base away.

Whole blood was collected in K2EDTA tubes by collaborating institutions according to the institutions' own protocols. For TCRbeta analysis, collaborators shipped samples as frozen whole blood, isolated PBMCs, or DNA extracted from either of those sample types. The receptor comes from a woman aged 70-85 years with acute or convalescent COVID-19. This chain is built from TRBV3-1 (or the pseudogene TRBV3-2) and TRBJ2-1; 15 central bases correspond to TRBD2. Sequenced material: peripheral blood. The DNA sequence is as follows: TGTGCCAGCAGCCGAGGACTAGCGGGAGGGCTCAATGAGCAGTTCTTC. This is translated as CASSRGLAGGLNEQFF.